This is a list of T cell receptor beta chains from one sample in a study of T cell responses to AZD1222 COVID-19 vaccine. Measured with immunoSEQ multiplex PCR; TCRdb has only the in-frame clones, and not every one. The sample shows under 70,000 clones, 70% to 80% of them seen only once. The specimen comprised peripheral blood, sampled on day 0 of MenACWY control vaccination. These receptors all come from an adult in good health. The CDR3 runs from the conserved cysteine through the conserved F or W. Fields, in order: clone size, J gene, CDR3 length, V gene, CDR3 protein. Where a row states a size, it is once, few, many or the class of an expanded clone; other rows omit it.

>-|TRBJ1-1|16|TRBV2
CASSRVGQRTNTEAFF
>-|TRBJ2-1|15|TRBV7-2
CASSPRTSGVNEQFF
>-|TRBJ2-1|15|TRBV20-1
CSASLLAGGRNEQFF
>-|TRBJ1-2|12|TRBV30
CAWVGDLYGYTF
>-|TRBJ1-5|13|TRBV6-1
CASSEARDQPQHF
>few|TRBJ2-1|13|TRBV24-1
CATSADGVNEQFF
>-|TRBJ1-2|14|TRBV7-9
CASSFSGQNYGYTF
>once|TRBJ1-1|13|TRBV12-3/TRBV12-4
CASSRQVYTEAFF
>-|TRBJ1-4|14|TRBV5-4
CASSLGGSNEKLFF
>-|TRBJ2-2|13|TRBV10-3
CAISDRNTGELFF
>few|TRBJ2-1|15|TRBV7-3
CASSLMTGNGNEQFF
>-|TRBJ2-7|12|TRBV14
CASSQVGYEQYF
>-|TRBJ1-5|14|TRBV4-2
CASSQDQGNQPQHF
>-|TRBJ1-4|16|TRBV4-2
CASSLGLGQGREKLFF
>-|TRBJ2-2|17|TRBV9
CASSPLLGTSNTGELFF
>-|TRBJ2-1|12|TRBV18
CASSPSAYEQFF
>once|TRBJ2-1|15|TRBV5-4
CASSLGGPIYNEQFF
>-|TRBJ2-3|14|TRBV5-1
CASSFSGFTDTQYF
>-|TRBJ1-1|14|TRBV6-5
CASSYGSLNTEAFF
>few|TRBJ1-3|15|TRBV6-2/TRBV6-3
CASSVTGAAGNTIYF
>-|TRBJ1-6|15|TRBV5-8
CASSHPDGYDSPLHF
>-|TRBJ1-1|12|TRBV15
CATSREQGEAFF
>-|TRBJ1-5|14|TRBV5-1
CASSPGTPGQPQHF
>few|TRBJ2-3|14|TRBV9
CASSAGGGPDTQYF
>-|TRBJ2-3|19|TRBV12-1
CASSSPGLAGGPGTDTQYF
>-|TRBJ2-3|15|TRBV5-4
CASSKRGVSTDTQYF
>-|TRBJ1-3|14|TRBV2
CASSEGTVGNTIYF
>-|TRBJ1-3|16|TRBV7-6
CASSPRDRGSGNTIYF
>-|TRBJ2-2|13|TRBV6-4
CASSDGSTGELFF
>-|TRBJ1-1|15|TRBV6-5
CASRATPISLTEAFF
>once|TRBJ1-2|15|TRBV28
CASSFPSGRSYGYTF
>-|TRBJ2-1|16|TRBV7-9
CASSLARGGPYNEQFF
>-|TRBJ2-5|11|TRBV20-1
CSASSQETQYF
>-|TRBJ1-1|14|TRBV30
CAWSKQGFNTEAFF
>-|TRBJ2-7|13|TRBV7-2
CASTPGRPYEQYF
>-|TRBJ2-2|15|TRBV7-8
CASSLLRGGTGELFF
>few|TRBJ2-7|14|TRBV2
CASSAEGGSYEQYF
>-|TRBJ1-1|16|TRBV5-1
CASSLAGTGRNTEAFF
>-|TRBJ2-7|14|TRBV5-6
CASSLGTVGYEQYF
>-|TRBJ2-5|13|TRBV12-3/TRBV12-4
CASSLQAQGTQYF
>-|TRBJ2-3|15|TRBV29-1
CSVKGLGGSTDTQYF
>-|TRBJ2-3|14|TRBV6-1
CASSEQSRQGDGYF
>-|TRBJ2-2|16|TRBV5-1
CASSLEPTENTGELFF
>-|TRBJ1-2|14|TRBV4-3
CASSQDHQGYGYTF
>-|TRBJ1-5|14|TRBV4-2
CASSLTGKGQPQHF
>-|TRBJ2-3|15|TRBV4-1
CASSHPGQSTDTQYF
>-|TRBJ2-1|11|TRBV30
CAWTSLDEQFF
>few|TRBJ1-1|13|TRBV7-2
CASSLMMNTEAFF
>-|TRBJ1-5|12|TRBV5-6
CASSLAGQPQHF
>-|TRBJ1-2|15|TRBV11-1
CASSSYRGPNYGYTF
>once|TRBJ2-1|14|TRBV15
CATRLQGSYNEQFF
>-|TRBJ1-1|13|TRBV6-5
CASSYSEGSEAFF
>many|TRBJ1-2|12|TRBV7-9
CASSQRGGFHTF
>-|TRBJ1-2|13|TRBV2
CASSLHGDYGYTF
>-|TRBJ2-5|14|TRBV4-1
CASSRLAGGETQYF
>-|TRBJ2-2|14|TRBV7-9
CASSVGEFRGELFF
>-|TRBJ2-3|14|TRBV5-8
CASSPWGAADTQYF